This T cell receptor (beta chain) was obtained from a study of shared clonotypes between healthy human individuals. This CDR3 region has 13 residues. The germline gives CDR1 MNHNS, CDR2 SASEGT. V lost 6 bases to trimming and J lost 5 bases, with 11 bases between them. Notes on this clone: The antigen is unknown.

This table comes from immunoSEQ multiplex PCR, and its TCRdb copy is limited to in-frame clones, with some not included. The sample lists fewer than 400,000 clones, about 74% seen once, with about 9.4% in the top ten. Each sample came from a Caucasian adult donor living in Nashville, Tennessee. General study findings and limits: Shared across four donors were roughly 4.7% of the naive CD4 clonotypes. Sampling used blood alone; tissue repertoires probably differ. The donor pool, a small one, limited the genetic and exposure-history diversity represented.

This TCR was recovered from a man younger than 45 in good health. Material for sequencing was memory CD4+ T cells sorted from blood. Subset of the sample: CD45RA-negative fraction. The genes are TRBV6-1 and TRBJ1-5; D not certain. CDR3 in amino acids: CASSTGPYQPQHF. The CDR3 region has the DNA TGTGCCAGCAGCACTGGTCCATATCAGCCCCAGCATTTT.